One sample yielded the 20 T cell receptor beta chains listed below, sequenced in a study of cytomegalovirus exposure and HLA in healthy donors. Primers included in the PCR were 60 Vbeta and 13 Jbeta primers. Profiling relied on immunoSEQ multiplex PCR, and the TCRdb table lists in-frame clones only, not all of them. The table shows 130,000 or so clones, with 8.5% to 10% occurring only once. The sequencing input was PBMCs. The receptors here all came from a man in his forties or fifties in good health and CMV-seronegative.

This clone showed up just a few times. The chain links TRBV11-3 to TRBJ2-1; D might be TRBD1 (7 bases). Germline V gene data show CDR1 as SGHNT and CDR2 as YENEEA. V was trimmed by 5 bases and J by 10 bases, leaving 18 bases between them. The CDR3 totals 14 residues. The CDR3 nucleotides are TGTGCCAGCAGCCCGGAGGGGGCCCGTAAGGAGCAGTTCTTC. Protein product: CASSPEGARKEQFF.

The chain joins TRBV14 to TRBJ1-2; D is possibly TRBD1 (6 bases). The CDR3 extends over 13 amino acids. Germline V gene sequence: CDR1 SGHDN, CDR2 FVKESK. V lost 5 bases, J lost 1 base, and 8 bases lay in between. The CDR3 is CASSWGLNYGYTF. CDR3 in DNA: TGTGCCAGCAGCTGGGGGCTTAACTATGGCTACACCTTC.

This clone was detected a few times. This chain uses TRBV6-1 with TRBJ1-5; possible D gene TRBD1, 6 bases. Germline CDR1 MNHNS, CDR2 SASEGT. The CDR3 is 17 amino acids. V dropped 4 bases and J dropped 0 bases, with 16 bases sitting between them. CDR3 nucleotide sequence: TGTGCCAGCAGTGCACCTCGTGGGGGGGCTAGCAATCAGCCCCAGCATTTT. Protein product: CASSAPRGGASNQPQHF.

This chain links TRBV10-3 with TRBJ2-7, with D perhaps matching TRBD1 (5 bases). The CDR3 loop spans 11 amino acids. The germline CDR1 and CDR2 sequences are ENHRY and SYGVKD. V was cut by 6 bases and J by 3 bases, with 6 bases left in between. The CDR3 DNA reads TGTGCCATCAGGGACATCTACGAGCAGTACTTC. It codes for CAIRDIYEQYF.

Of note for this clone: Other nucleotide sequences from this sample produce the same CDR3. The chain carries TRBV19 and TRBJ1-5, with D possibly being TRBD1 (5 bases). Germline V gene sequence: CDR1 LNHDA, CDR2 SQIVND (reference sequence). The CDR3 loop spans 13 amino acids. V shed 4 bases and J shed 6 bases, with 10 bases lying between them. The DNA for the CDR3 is TGTGCCAGTAGTAGCCAGGGTGGTCAGCCCCAGCATTTT. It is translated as CASSSQGGQPQHF. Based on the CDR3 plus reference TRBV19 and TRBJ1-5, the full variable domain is DGGITQSPKYLFRKEGQNVTLSCEQNLNHDAMYWYRQDPGQGLRLIYYSQIVNDFQKGDIAEGYSVSREKKESFPLTVTSAQKNPTAFYLCASSSQGGQPQHFGDGTRLSIL.

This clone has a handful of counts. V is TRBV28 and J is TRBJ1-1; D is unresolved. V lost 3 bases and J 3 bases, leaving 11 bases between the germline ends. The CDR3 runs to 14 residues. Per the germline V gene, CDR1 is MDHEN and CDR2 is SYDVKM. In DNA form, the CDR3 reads TGTGCCAGCAGTTTGAGGCCTATTTACACTGAAGCTTTCTTT. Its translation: CASSLRPIYTEAFF.

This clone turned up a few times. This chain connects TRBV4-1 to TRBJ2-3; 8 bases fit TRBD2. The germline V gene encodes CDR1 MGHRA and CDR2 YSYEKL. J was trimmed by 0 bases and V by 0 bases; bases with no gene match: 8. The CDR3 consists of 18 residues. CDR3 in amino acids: CASSQDISGGGSTDTQYF. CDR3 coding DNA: TGCGCCAGCAGCCAAGACATAAGCGGCGGGGGGAGCACAGATACGCAGTATTTT.

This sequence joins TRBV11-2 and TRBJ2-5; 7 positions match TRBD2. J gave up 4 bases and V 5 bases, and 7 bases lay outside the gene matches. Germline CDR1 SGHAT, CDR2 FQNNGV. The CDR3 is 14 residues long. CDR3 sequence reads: CASSLGTTRETQYF. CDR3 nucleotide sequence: TGTGCCAGCAGCCTTGGGACTACCCGAGAGACCCAGTACTTC. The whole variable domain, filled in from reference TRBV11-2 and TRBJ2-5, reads EAGVAQSPRYKIIEKRQSVAFWCNPISGHATLYWYQQILGQGPKLLIQFQNNGVVDDSQLPKDRFSAERLKGVDSTLKIQPAKLEDSAVYLCASSLGTTRETQYFGPGTRLLVL.

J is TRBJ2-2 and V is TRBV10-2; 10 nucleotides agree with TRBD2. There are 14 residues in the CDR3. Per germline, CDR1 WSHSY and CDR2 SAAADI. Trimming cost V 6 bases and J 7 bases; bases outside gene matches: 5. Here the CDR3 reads CASRGTSVSGELFF. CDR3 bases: TGCGCCAGCAGAGGGACTAGCGTGAGCGGGGAGCTGTTTTTT.

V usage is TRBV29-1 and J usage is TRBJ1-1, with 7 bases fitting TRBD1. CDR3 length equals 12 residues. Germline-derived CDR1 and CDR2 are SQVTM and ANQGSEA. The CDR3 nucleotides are TGCCTTATTAGGGGGCAGGAAACTGAAGCTTTCTTT. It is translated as CLIRGQETEAFF.

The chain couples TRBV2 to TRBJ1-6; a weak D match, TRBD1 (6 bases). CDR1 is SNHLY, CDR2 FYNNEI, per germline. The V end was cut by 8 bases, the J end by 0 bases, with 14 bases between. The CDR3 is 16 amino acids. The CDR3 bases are TGTGCCAGCCGAGGGGGGGCGAGCTCCTATAATTCACCCCTCCACTTT. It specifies CASRGGASSYNSPLHF. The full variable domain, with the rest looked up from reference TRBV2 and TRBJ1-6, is EPEVTQTPSHQVTQMGQEVILRCVPISNHLYFYWYRQILGQKVEFLVSFYNNEISEKSEIFDDQFSVERPDGSNFTLKIRSTKLEDSAMYFCASRGGASSYNSPLHFGNGTRLTVT.

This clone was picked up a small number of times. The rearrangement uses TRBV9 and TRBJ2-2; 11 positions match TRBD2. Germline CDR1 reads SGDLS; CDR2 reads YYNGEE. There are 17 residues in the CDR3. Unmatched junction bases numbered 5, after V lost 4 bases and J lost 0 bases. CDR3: CASSSPTSGANTGELFF. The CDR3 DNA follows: TGTGCCAGCAGCTCGCCGACTAGCGGGGCGAACACCGGGGAGCTGTTTTTT.

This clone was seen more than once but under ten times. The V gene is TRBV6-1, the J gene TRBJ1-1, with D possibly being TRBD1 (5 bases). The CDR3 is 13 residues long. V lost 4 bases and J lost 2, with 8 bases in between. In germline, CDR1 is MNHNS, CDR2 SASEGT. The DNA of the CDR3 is TGTGCCAGCAGTGGGACAACCAACACTGAAGCTTTCTTT. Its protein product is CASSGTTNTEAFF.

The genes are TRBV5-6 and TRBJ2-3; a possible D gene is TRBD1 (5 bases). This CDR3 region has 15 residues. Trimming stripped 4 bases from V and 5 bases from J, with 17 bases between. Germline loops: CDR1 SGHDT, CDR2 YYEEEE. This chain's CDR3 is CASSPQVNYRDTQYF. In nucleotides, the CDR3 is TGTGCCAGCAGCCCACAGGTTAATTACAGAGATACGCAGTATTTT.

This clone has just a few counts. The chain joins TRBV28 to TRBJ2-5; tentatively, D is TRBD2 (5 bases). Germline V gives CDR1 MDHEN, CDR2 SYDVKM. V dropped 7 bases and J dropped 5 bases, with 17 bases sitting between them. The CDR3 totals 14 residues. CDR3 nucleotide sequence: TGTGCCAGCACCCCTCGGGGAGCTGGGGAGACCCAGTACTTC. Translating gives CASTPRGAGETQYF.

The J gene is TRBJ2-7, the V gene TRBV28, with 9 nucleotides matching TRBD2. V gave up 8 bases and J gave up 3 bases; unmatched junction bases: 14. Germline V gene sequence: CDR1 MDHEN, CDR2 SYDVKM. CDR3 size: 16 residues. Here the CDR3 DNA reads TGTGCCAGCTCCCCTTCGGGGACTAGCCCTTACTACGAGCAGTACTTC. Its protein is CASSPSGTSPYYEQYF.

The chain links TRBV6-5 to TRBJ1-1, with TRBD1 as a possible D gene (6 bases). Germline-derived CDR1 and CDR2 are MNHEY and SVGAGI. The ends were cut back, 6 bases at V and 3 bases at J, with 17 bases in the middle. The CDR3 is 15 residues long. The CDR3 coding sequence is TGTGCCAGCAGCCTAACAGGGAGCAGTCACACTGAAGCTTTCTTT. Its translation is CASSLTGSSHTEAFF.

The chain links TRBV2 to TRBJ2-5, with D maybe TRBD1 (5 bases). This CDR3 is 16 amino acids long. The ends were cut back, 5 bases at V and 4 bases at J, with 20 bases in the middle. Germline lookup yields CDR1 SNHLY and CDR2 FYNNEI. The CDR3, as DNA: TGTGCCAGCAGTTCAGACGGAGTCAGGGTACCAGAGACCCAGTACTTC. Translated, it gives CASSSDGVRVPETQYF.

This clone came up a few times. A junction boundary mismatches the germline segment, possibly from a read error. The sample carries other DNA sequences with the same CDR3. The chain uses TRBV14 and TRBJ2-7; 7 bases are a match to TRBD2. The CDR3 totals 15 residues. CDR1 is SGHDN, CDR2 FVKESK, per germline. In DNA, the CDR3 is TGTGCCAGCAGCCAAGAAGCGGGACGGGCCTACGAGCAATACTTC. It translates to CASSQEAGRAYEQYF.

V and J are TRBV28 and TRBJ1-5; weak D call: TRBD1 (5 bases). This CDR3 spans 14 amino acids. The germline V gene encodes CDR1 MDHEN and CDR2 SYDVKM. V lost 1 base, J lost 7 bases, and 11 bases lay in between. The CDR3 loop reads CASSLSGEEQPQHF. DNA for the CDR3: TGTGCCAGCAGTTTATCGGGGGAAGAGCAGCCCCAGCATTTT.